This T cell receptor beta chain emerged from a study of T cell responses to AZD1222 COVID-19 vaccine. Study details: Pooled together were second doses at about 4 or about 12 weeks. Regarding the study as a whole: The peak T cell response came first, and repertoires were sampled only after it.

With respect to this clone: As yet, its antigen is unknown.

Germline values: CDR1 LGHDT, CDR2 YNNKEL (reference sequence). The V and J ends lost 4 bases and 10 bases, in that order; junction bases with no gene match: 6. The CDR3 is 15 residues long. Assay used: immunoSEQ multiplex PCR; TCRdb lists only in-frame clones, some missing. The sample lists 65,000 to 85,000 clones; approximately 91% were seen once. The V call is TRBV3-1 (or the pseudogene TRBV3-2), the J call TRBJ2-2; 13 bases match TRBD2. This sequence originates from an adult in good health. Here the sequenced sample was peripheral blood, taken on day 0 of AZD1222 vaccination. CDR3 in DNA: TGTGCCAGCAGCCCGAGGACTAGCGGGAGTTTGGAGCTGTTTTTT. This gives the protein CASSPRTSGSLELFF.